This T cell receptor (beta chain) was obtained from a study of T cell responses to AZD1222 COVID-19 vaccine. Findings and caveats of the study: Among those given AZD1222, only 5 to 7 were seropositive at baseline. Females outnumbered males among donors, who were mostly white British; clonal diversity was possibly underestimated.

Remarks on this clone: Its target is not known.

Produced via immunoSEQ multiplex PCR; TCRdb's table is partial and in-frame only. The repertoire holds fewer than 75,000 clones, with about nine tenths as singletons. The sample here was peripheral blood, taken 28 days after the second dose of the MenACWY control vaccine. This TCR was recovered from an adult who received the MenACWY meningococcal vaccine as a control.

CDR3 coding DNA: TGTGCCAGCTCGCCTAGGGGAGGGGCTGGCTACACCTTC. It is translated as CASSPRGGAGYTF. The chain couples TRBV18 to TRBJ1-2; tentative D call: TRBD1 (5 bases). Between the trimmed V and J ends, which lost 6 bases and 7 bases, there was a span of 15 bases. The CDR3 has 13 residues. CDR1 and CDR2 (germline): KGHSH, LQKENI.